This TCR beta chain derives from a study of CD8 T cells in Susac syndrome. Per germline, CDR1 DFQATT and CDR2 SNEGSKA (reference sequence). This CDR3 comprises 13 residues. Sequencing of TCR beta was carried out in blood CD8+ and CD4+ T cells. cDNA came from roughly 0.5 to 1 ug RNA primed by random hexamers. immunoSEQ multiplex PCR amplified TCR beta CDR3 across 54 Vbeta, 13 Jbeta. From the immunoSEQ multiplex PCR reads, TCRdb called clonotypes with MiXCR, one entry per CDR3 protein. The top ten clones hold around 0.1% of a sample with under 200,000 distinct CDR3 sequences, 75% to 95% of them seen once.

J is TRBJ2-5 and V is TRBV20-1; a weak D match, TRBD2 (6 bases). The source is a human donor with Susac syndrome. Sequenced material: CD4+ T cells from PBMCs. This chain's CDR3 is CSYPLGDLETQYF. Here the CDR3 DNA reads TGCAGCTACCCCTTAGGGGACTTAGAGACCCAGTACTTC.